One T cell receptor (beta chain) is described in this entry. Its antigen is not yet known. Base qualities are not at hand, and no much larger clone is one base apart. TCRbeta CDR3 regions were amplified from genomic DNA by means of the immunoSEQ Assay, a bias-controlled multiplex PCR. As for how the authors treated the data: Nucleated cell counts per sample were estimated from amplification of reference gene primers within the assay. To quantify the absolute abundance of each unique TCRbeta CDR3 rearrangement, sequence reads were collapsed and filtered. For each sample, productive Simpson clonality was calculated as the square root of Simpson's diversity index across productive rearrangements. Here the immuneACCESS table is served through TCRdb, limited to in-frame sequences with V and J called. Missing clones are a known gap in these copies; in checked studies unresolved V genes cover under half, and the rest lacks a known reason. V, J and clone size derive from that table, while D and trimming were established from the DNA sequence. The sample data list about 290,000 clones, and roughly 89% of these were observed just once. The ten top clones hold more than 9.5% of the sample.

This entry belongs to a study of blood T cell repertoires in COVID-19 (TCRdb year 2020). Background for the entire study: Samples covering the acute and convalescent phases of COVID-19 were provided by collaborators in the United States, Italy and Spain. Where available, HLA class I and class II types were taken from metadata supplied by the sample provider and were not determined by assay-based typing. Subjects who had been exposed to COVID-19, were actively infected with it, or had recovered from it provided the deeply sampled blood TCRbeta repertoires that made up the dataset. The sample metadata nearly always contained a de-identified subject ID, COVID-19 status, age in years and sex. The repertoires were made available in a free public database intended to serve as a resource for research on the immune response to SARS-CoV-2. The material from the prospective study consisted of cDNA or gDNA derived from T cells, B-cell-depleted T cells, or PBMCs. Samples were obtained from the ongoing ImmuneRACE study (first 160 participants) and from about 1,300 subjects provided by 6 global collaborators.

The CDR3 goes from the cysteine to the phenylalanine over 15 residues. Only the CDR3 region is kept as DNA, spanning 45 bases read in frame from base 1. The germline V gene gives CDR1 as SGHDT and CDR2 as YYEEEE. V lost 4 bases and J lost 1 base; the stretch between them is 15 bases long. One collaborating source in Seattle enrolled patients while the patients were actively infected and followed the patients over time throughout the course of disease. Each collaborating institution followed its own protocols to collect whole blood in K2EDTA tubes. For TCRbeta analysis, collaborators shipped samples as frozen whole blood, isolated PBMCs, or DNA extracted from either of those sample types. The research as a whole found: The amount of clinical and demographic metadata varied by source and participant and was provided uncurated.

This chain joins TRBV5-6 to TRBJ2-7, and possibly TRBD2, on 6 matching bases. This receptor was taken from a woman under 40 with COVID-19, enrolled during active disease. Sequences were obtained from peripheral blood. The bases read TGTGCCAGCAGCAACCCGGGGGTACAGTCCTACGAGCAGTACTTC. It codes for CASSNPGVQSYEQYF.